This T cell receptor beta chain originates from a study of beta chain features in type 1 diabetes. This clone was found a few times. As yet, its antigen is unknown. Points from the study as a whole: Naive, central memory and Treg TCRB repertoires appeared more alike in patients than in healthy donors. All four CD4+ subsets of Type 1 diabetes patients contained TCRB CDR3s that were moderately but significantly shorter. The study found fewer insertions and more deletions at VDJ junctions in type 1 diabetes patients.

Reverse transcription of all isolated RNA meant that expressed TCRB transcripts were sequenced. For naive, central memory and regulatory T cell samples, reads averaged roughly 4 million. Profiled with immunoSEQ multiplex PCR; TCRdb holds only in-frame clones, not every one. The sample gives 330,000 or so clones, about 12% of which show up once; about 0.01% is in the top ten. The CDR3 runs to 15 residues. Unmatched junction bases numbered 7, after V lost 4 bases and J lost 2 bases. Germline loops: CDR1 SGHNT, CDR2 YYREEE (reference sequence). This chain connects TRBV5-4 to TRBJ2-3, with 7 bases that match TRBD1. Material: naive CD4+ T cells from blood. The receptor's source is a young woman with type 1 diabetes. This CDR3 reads CASSRDRAFTDTQYF. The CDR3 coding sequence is TGTGCCAGCAGCCGCGACAGGGCGTTCACAGATACGCAGTATTTT.